These 24 T cell receptor beta chains originate from one sample sequenced in a study of Graves' ophthalmopathy and Graves' hyperthyroidism. Using RNA transcripts, the TCR beta CDR3 regions were amplified. First-round RT-PCR relied on HTBI primers, and a second-round multiplex PCR came next. TCRdb reanalysed the multiplex PCR reads using MiXCR and keeps one entry per CDR3 protein. The data contain under 350,000 distinct CDR3 sequences, roughly 16% of them singletons. Sequencing input: peripheral blood. These receptors all stem from an adult man with Graves' ophthalmopathy.

Many counts were recorded for this clonotype. The J gene is TRBJ1-3, the V gene TRBV7-9; 9 positions agree with TRBD1. Germline CDR1 and CDR2: SEHNR and FQNEAQ (reference sequence). CDR3 length: 15 amino acids. CDR3 residues: CAASGTGSSGNTIYF. Written as DNA, the CDR3 is TGTGCAGCCAGTGGGACAGGGTCCTCTGGAAACACCATATATTTT. Drawing the rest from reference TRBV7-9 and TRBJ1-3, the complete variable domain is DTGVSQNPRHKITKRGQNVTFRCDPISEHNRLYWYRQTLGQGPEFLTYFQNEAQLEKSRLLSDRFSAERPKGSFSTLEIQRTEQGDSAMYLCAASGTGSSGNTIYFGEGSWLTVV.

The V call is TRBV7-2, the J call TRBJ2-5; 11 bases agree with TRBD1. The CDR3 length is 16 residues. Germline CDR1 SGHTA, CDR2 FQGNSA. V was clipped by 1 base and J by 4 bases; unmatched bases: 5. In DNA, the CDR3 is TGTGCCAGCAGCTTAGTGGGACAGGGGGGTGGAGAGACCCAGTACTTC. It encodes CASSLVGQGGGETQYF.

This clonotype was recorded many times. This sequence joins TRBV6-1 and TRBJ1-1; D may be TRBD1 (5 bases). Germline values: CDR1 MNHNS, CDR2 SASEGT. V lost 6 bases and J 4 bases, leaving 12 bases between the germline ends. CDR3 size: 13 residues. The DNA for the CDR3 is TGTGCCAGCAGCAGACAGTCGTCCACTGAAGCTTTCTTT. This translates into CASSRQSSTEAFF.

This clonotype was detected ten times or more. The J gene is TRBJ1-3, the V gene TRBV6-1, with a weak D call TRBD1 (6 bases). The germline CDR1 and CDR2 sequences are MNHNS and SASEGT. The CDR3 has 13 residues. The ends were cut back, 5 bases at V and 7 bases at J, with 12 bases in the middle. This chain's CDR3 is CASSKQGGNTIYF. The CDR3 DNA reads TGTGCCAGCAGTAAACAGGGAGGGAACACCATATATTTT.

The table lists this clonotype with many counts. V is TRBV5-1 and J is TRBJ1-3; TRBD1 matches at 7 bases. This CDR3 has 16 residues. Per the germline V gene, CDR1 is SGHRS and CDR2 is YFSETQ. V was clipped by 0 bases and J by 1 base; unmatched bases: 4. The CDR3 DNA is TGCGCCAGCAGCTTGGGGGGACAGCTATCTGGAAACACCATATATTTT. It translates to CASSLGGQLSGNTIYF.

This clonotype was counted many times. The chain links TRBV12-3 or TRBV12-4 to TRBJ1-1; 10 bases map to TRBD1. Trimming at V came to 2 bases and at J to 4 bases, leaving 7 bases not matched to a gene. The CDR3 contains 16 residues. The CDR3 here is CASSLKVDRGSTEAFF. In nucleotides, the CDR3 is TGTGCCAGCAGTTTAAAGGTGGACAGGGGGTCCACTGAAGCTTTCTTT.

This clonotype was counted at least ten times. This chain uses TRBV2 with TRBJ1-5; 10 bases are shared with TRBD1. V lost 8 bases and J lost 6; bases outside the gene matches: 4. The CDR3 has 13 amino acids. Per germline, CDR1 SNHLY and CDR2 FYNNEI. The CDR3 sequence is CASHRTGGQPQHF. In DNA, the CDR3 is TGTGCCAGCCATCGGACAGGGGGTCAGCCCCAGCATTTT.

This clonotype was detected ten times or more. This chain joins TRBV6-5 and TRBJ1-6, with 10 bases fitting TRBD1. Germline V lookup: CDR1 MNHEY, CDR2 SVGAGI. The CDR3 loop spans 15 amino acids. V lost 4 bases to trimming and J lost 9 bases; unmatched junction nucleotides: 6. This chain's CDR3 is CASSLMDRGGSPLHF. The CDR3 DNA reads as TGTGCCAGCAGTTTGATGGACAGGGGGGGTTCACCCCTCCACTTT.

V usage is TRBV11-1 and J usage is TRBJ2-2; 9 nucleotides line up with TRBD2. Germline lookup yields CDR1 SGHAT and CDR2 FQDESV (reference sequence). The CDR3 totals 17 residues. Germline trimming cut 6 bases from V and 4 bases from J; bases unmatched to any gene: 12. This CDR3 reads CASRTMGGRAGTGELFF. The CDR3 DNA reads as TGTGCCAGCAGGACGATGGGCGGGAGGGCCGGCACCGGGGAGCTGTTTTTT.

This clonotype was detected many times. The chain links TRBV6-4 to TRBJ1-2, with TRBD1 matching over 8 bases. The ends lost 2 bases at V and 4 bases at J; junction bases unmatched: 6. The CDR3 extends over 15 amino acids. CDR1 MRHNA and CDR2 SNTAGT come from the germline V gene. The CDR3 bases are TGTGCCAGCAGTGACGGACAGGGTAGTAGCTATGGCTACACCTTC. This sequence encodes CASSDGQGSSYGYTF.

This clonotype was observed at least ten times. The rearrangement links TRBV7-2 to TRBJ2-2; D unclear. Germline CDR1 and CDR2: SGHTA and FQGNSA. The CDR3 spans 14 residues. V lost 3 bases and J lost 3, with 8 bases in between. In nucleotides, the CDR3 is TGTGCCAGCAGCTTTTCCGGTTACACCGGGGAGCTGTTTTTT. Protein: CASSFSGYTGELFF.

This clonotype was seen ten or more times. The chain is built from TRBV6-1 and TRBJ2-7, with 9 bases that match TRBD1. Unmatched junction bases numbered 5, after V lost 5 bases and J lost 3 bases. Germline values: CDR1 MNHNS, CDR2 SASEGT. The CDR3 runs 14 residues. The chain's CDR3 is CASSKGTGIYEQYF. In nucleotides, the CDR3 is TGTGCCAGCAGTAAAGGGACAGGGATCTACGAGCAGTACTTC.

This clonotype was counted ten times or more. This chain joins TRBV4-2 and TRBJ1-1; D might be TRBD1 (5 bases). V dropped 0 bases and J dropped 3 bases, with 14 bases sitting between them. Germline values: CDR1 LGHNA, CDR2 YNFKEQ. This CDR3 region has 16 residues. The CDR3 reads CASSQDRGTGDTEAFF. The CDR3 region has the DNA TGTGCCAGCAGCCAAGATCGAGGTACAGGAGACACTGAAGCTTTCTTT.

The chain is built from TRBV4-2 and TRBJ2-7; 9 nucleotides line up with TRBD1. Per germline, CDR1 LGHNA and CDR2 YNFKEQ. The CDR3 length is 16 residues. Losses at the gene ends were 3 bases for V and 1 base for J; bases not matched to a gene: 7. The CDR3 DNA sequence: TGTGCCAGCAGCCAGATTACCGGGACAGGGTCCTACGAGCAGTACTTC. As protein: CASSQITGTGSYEQYF.

In regard to this clonotype: A read error may explain this, as a much larger clone is one base away. This CDR3 reads CSARDPPREGTGYGYTF. CDR3 coding DNA: TGCAGTGCTAGAGACCCTCCCAGAGAGGGGACTGGGTATGGCTACACCTTC. The chain links TRBV20-1 to TRBJ1-2, with D possibly TRBD1 on 5 matching bases. The germline CDR1 and CDR2 sequences are DFQATT and SNEGSKA (reference sequence). V lost 0 bases and J lost 5, with 22 bases in between. CDR3 size: 17 residues.

This clonotype was recorded a few times. This may be a read error: a much more frequent sequence differs by one nucleotide. This sequence joins TRBV27 and TRBJ1-1; possible D gene TRBD1, 6 bases. The CDR3 is made up of 16 amino acids. Germline V gene sequence: CDR1 MNHEY, CDR2 SMNVEV (reference sequence). The CDR3 DNA is TGTGCCAGCAGTAGTTACCGAATACAGGGCAGCACTGAAGCTTCCTTT. Its protein is CASSSYRIQGSTEASF.

In this sample, this clonotype turned up many times. The chain is built from TRBV5-1 and TRBJ2-7, with 12 bases aligning to TRBD1. Germline V gene sequence: CDR1 SGHRS, CDR2 YFSETQ. The CDR3 consists of 17 residues. The trim removed 0 bases at V and 1 base at J, leaving 5 bases unmatched. The DNA of the CDR3 is TGCGCCAGCAGCTTGGGGTGGGGACAGGGGGCTTCCTACGAGCAGTACTTC. As protein: CASSLGWGQGASYEQYF.

This clonotype was seen ten or more times. The CDR3 loop reads CASSESRGAVHEQYF. Here the CDR3 DNA reads TGTGCCAGCAGTGAATCCCGGGGGGCGGTCCACGAGCAGTACTTC. The J gene is TRBJ2-7, the V gene TRBV25-1; D is perhaps TRBD2 (7 bases). V lost 1 base and J 5 bases, leaving 15 bases between the germline ends. The CDR3 totals 15 residues. Germline V gives CDR1 MGHDK, CDR2 SYGVNS.

This clonotype was picked up many times. V gene TRBV6-4 combines with J gene TRBJ1-1; no firm D call. The V gene's germline CDR1 is MRHNA and CDR2 SNTAGT. This CDR3 has 17 residues. Trimming cost V 6 bases and J 4 bases, with 24 bases left between them. The CDR3 loop is CASRTRVSREGRTEAFF. The CDR3 coding sequence is TGTGCCAGCAGAACCCGCGTCTCAAGGGAAGGGCGCACTGAAGCTTTCTTT.

This clonotype was seen a few times. V is TRBV4-1 and J is TRBJ2-2; perhaps D is TRBD1 or TRBD2 (5 bases each). Trimming stripped 3 bases from V and 2 bases from J, with 10 bases between. Germline assignment: CDR1 MGHRA and CDR2 YSYEKL. The CDR3 is made up of 15 amino acids. CDR3 DNA: TGCGCCAGCAGCCAGGGACCCTTAAACACCGGGGAGCTGTTTTTT. It yields the protein CASSQGPLNTGELFF.

This clonotype has a count of ten or more. The rearrangement links TRBV3-1 to TRBJ2-5; D may match TRBD1 or TRBD2 (5 bases each). This CDR3 contains 15 residues. With 1 base removed from V and 3 bases from J, the gap between germline ends came to 12 bases. Germline loops: CDR1 LGHDT, CDR2 YNNKEL (reference sequence). The CDR3 here is CASSQAGTDKETQYF. The CDR3 DNA reads TGTGCCAGCAGCCAAGCCGGGACCGATAAAGAGACCCAGTACTTC.

This clonotype was seen at least ten times. The chain employs TRBV3-1 and TRBJ1-1; possibly TRBD1 for D (6 bases). In germline, CDR1 is LGHDT, CDR2 YNNKEL (reference sequence). The CDR3 has 13 residues. The ends were cut back, 9 bases at V and 6 bases at J, with 17 bases in the middle. DNA for the CDR3: TGTGCCAGTTCGGGACAATTGGGAGCTGAAGCTTTCTTT. It codes for CASSGQLGAEAFF.

In this sample, this clonotype turned up many times. The chain links TRBV7-3 to TRBJ2-5; TRBD2 aligns across 10 bases. After removal of 5 bases from V and 5 bases from J, the junction contained 8 bases not matched to a gene. The CDR3 has 15 amino acids. The germline CDR1 and CDR2 sequences are SGHTA and FQGTGA. The CDR3 DNA is TGTGCCAGCAGCCCAAGCGGGGGGGCAGGGGAGACCCAGTACTTC. Residues: CASSPSGGAGETQYF.

In this sample, this clonotype turned up many times. The chain carries TRBV19 and TRBJ1-5; no clear D gene. With 4 bases removed from V and 0 bases from J, the gap between germline ends came to 7 bases. The CDR3 consists of 14 residues. The germline V gene encodes CDR1 LNHDA and CDR2 SQIVND (reference sequence). Here the CDR3 reads CASSRRYSNQPQHF. In DNA form, the CDR3 reads TGTGCCAGTAGTAGACGGTATAGCAATCAGCCCCAGCATTTT.